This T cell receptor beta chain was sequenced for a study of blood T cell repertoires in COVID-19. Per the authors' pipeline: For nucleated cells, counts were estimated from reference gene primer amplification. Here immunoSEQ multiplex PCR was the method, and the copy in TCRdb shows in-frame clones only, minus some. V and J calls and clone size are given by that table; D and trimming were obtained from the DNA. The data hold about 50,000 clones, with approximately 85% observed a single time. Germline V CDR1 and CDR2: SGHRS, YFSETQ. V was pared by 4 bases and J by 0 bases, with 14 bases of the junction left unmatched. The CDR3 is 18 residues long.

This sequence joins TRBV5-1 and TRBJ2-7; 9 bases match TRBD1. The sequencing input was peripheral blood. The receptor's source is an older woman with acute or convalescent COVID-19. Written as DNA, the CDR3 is TGCGCCAGCAGCATAATGCCGGGACAGGGATCGAGCTCCTACGAGCAGTACTTC. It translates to CASSIMPGQGSSSYEQYF.